Reported below is one T cell receptor beta chain. Its antigen specificity is not known. Base qualities are not at hand, and no much larger clone is one base apart. The library was produced with the immunoSEQ multiplex PCR assay. Adaptive Biotechnologies carried out high-throughput TCR-beta CDR3 sequencing of genomic DNA for most patients. As for the authors' bioinformatics: TCR sequencing data were retrieved from Adaptive's ImmunoSEQ software for 15 to 20 patients, whereas three other patients were processed with MiXCR and VDJtools. CDR3 nucleotide sequences shared between donor and recipient were removed because their origin could not be assigned. To count as alloreactive, a clone needed at least 2-fold expansion over unstimulated cells and a minimum CFSE-low frequency of 0.002% (template counts) or 0.001% (read counts). Clones were considered mappable if detected in sequenced pre-transplant spleen, lymph node, or MLR CFSE-low populations of the donor or recipient. The cumulative frequency of alloreactive clones was calculated as a percentage of all sequences, weighted by copy number. The source is immuneACCESS, and TCRdb retained only in-frame sequences with V and J called. Part of the clones is not carried over; for the studies checked, unresolved V genes explain less than half of this, and the remainder is unexplained. V and J calls plus clone size are reproduced from that table; the DNA served to infer D and trimming. This sample is represented by about 25,000 clones; around 94% of them were singletons. Jointly, the top ten make up 0.7% to 1% of the sample.

Blood samples were collected up to 4 times in the first month after transplant and then at least monthly when available. These data are taken from a study of graft-versus-host responses after intestinal transplantation (dated by TCRdb to the early 2020s). With respect to the entire study: Multivisceral, liver-intestinal, or isolated intestinal transplants were received by the recipients. Donor T cell macrochimerism was defined as a peak of at least 4% donor T cells among recipient peripheral blood mononuclear cells. Rather than being sequenced by the commercial service, samples from three later patients were sequenced in-house on an Illumina MiSeq and processed with MiXCR. To identify alloreactive clones, pre-transplant mixed lymphocyte reaction products were sequenced and compared with unstimulated pre-transplant donor and recipient T cells. Every recipient was given anti-thymocyte globulin induction, followed by around three years of maintenance tacrolimus and steroids. Of the approximately 25 intestinal transplant recipients enrolled in the cohort, one of whom was a retransplant, 3 patients without pretransplant specimens were excluded. Bulk TCR-beta CDR3 sequencing was used to track graft-versus-host and host-versus-graft alloreactive T cell clones in the graft, circulation and bone marrow after intestinal transplantation.

Findings and caveats that apply to the study as a whole: GvH clones were found in recipient bone marrow, and some of the GvH clones appeared earlier in ileal mucosa or blood, which is consistent with an intestinal mucosal origin. High GvH to HvG T cell clonal ratios were observed in the allografts of patients with donor T cell macrochimerism. Early after transplant, declines in HvG clones were associated with peak levels of circulating GvH clones. Conclusions were limited by the relatively low number and heterogeneity of intestinal transplant patients.

The origin of this receptor is a human patient who received an intestinal transplant, so some T cells may come from the graft donor. The starting material was PBMCs, obtained approximately 32 days after intestinal transplant.

The CDR3 reads as follows: CATSILSPSYEQYF. The DNA is as follows: TGTGCCACCAGCATACTATCCCCCTCGTACGAGCAGTACTTC. The chain is assembled from TRBV15 and TRBJ2-5; the D gene lacks a confident call. The end of the DNA fits TRBJ2-7 better, so the J call may be wrong. The germline V gene (reference sequence) provides CDR1 LNHNV and CDR2 YYDKDF. Taken from cysteine to phenylalanine, the CDR3 has 14 residues. Kept here is only the CDR3 DNA, which spans 42 bases and is read in frame from base 1.